A selection of T cell receptor beta chains follows, all from one sample in a study of T cell responses to AZD1222 COVID-19 vaccine. Data came from immunoSEQ multiplex PCR; TCRdb stores just in-frame clones and leaves some out. The sample carries some 97,000 clones, about 83% recorded once. The material sequenced was peripheral blood, taken on day 0 of AZD1222 vaccination. The receptor set was obtained from an adult in good health. CDR3s include the opening cysteine and the closing phenylalanine or tryptophan. D genes are given only for firm matches. Clone size is stated in some rows and not others, as once, few, many or a class when expanded.

D gene	clone size	V gene	J gene	CDR3 DNA	CDR3 protein
.	once	TRBV5-6	TRBJ2-5	TGTGCCAGCAGCTTGTTGATTCAAGAGACCCAGTACTTC	CASSLLIQETQYF
.	.	TRBV25-1	TRBJ2-7	TGTGCCAGCAGTGCACGCTACGAGCAGTACTTC	CASSARYEQYF
.	once	TRBV14	TRBJ1-1	TGTGCCAGCAGCCTTGCCAGGGTCACTGAAGCTTTCTTT	CASSLARVTEAFF
.	.	TRBV11-2	TRBJ1-1	TGTGCCAGCAGCTCCCCCCAGATGAACACTGAAGCTTTCTTT	CASSSPQMNTEAFF
TRBD1	.	TRBV2	TRBJ1-5	TGTGCCAGCAGTGACCCCGGACAGGACCCAGAGGGCAATCAGCCCCAGCATTTT	CASSDPGQDPEGNQPQHF
.	.	TRBV30	TRBJ2-7	TGTGCCTGGAGTGTTAGCGGCTACGAGCAGTACTTC	CAWSVSGYEQYF
.	medium-sized	TRBV30	TRBJ1-1	TGTGCCTGGAGTGTACAGGGATACACTGAAGCTTTCTTT	CAWSVQGYTEAFF
.	.	TRBV14	TRBJ1-2	TGTGCCAGCAGCCAAGGAAGGGCAAGCGGTGGCTACACCTTC	CASSQGRASGGYTF
TRBD2	.	TRBV29-1	TRBJ2-1	TGCAGCGTCTATAGCGGGTCAAGCTCCTACAATGAGCAGTTCTTC	CSVYSGSSSYNEQFF
.	.	TRBV6-5	TRBJ1-2	TGTGCCAGCAGCCCCGGACGGACAATCCAAAGAGCCACCTTC	CASSPGRTIQRATF
.	.	TRBV2	TRBJ1-4	TGTGCCAGCAGTTTTAACTCAGGAGGGGTAGAAAAACTGTTTTTT	CASSFNSGGVEKLFF